This T cell receptor (beta chain) was captured by sequencing in a study of T cells expressing NK-cell markers. About the study: Sorted CD3+CD56+NKG2C+, CD3+CD56+NKG2C- and CD3+CD56-NKG2C+ T-cell subsets were beta-chain profiled.

TCR beta cDNA was generated via 5'RACE template switching incorporating UMIs. From the 5' RACE reads, TCRdb lists one entry per CDR3 protein and no DNA. There are some 500,000 distinct CDR3 sequences in the sample, with approximately 1.4% held by the top ten. The CDR3 is 15 residues long. The receptor was isolated from a woman aged 45-65 years in good health. Sequences were obtained from blood T cells: a sorted CD56 or NKG2C T cell subset, CD4+ or CD8+ T cells, or bulk PBMC T cells (not recorded which). The chain carries TRBV12-3 or TRBV12-4 and TRBJ2-1. The CDR3 sequence: CASSGQVISYNEQFF.